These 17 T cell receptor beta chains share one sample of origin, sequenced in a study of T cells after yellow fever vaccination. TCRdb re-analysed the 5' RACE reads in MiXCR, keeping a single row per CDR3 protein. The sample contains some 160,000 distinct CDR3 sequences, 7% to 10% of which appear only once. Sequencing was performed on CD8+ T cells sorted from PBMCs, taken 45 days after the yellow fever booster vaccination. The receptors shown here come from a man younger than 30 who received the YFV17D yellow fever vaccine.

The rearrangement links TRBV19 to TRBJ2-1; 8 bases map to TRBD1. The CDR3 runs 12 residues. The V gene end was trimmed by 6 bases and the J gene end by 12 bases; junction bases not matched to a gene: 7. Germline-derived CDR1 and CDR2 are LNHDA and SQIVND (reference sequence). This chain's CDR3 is CASSPGGPGQFF. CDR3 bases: TGTGCCAGTAGCCCAGGGGGCCCAGGGCAGTTCTTC.

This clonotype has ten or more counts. The chain's CDR3 is CASSLGGRGSTDTQYF. CDR3 bases: TGTGCCAGCAGCTTAGGCGGCAGGGGGAGCACAGATACGCAGTATTTT. The chain carries TRBV11-2 and TRBJ2-3, with 7 bases fitting TRBD1. Trimming cost V 1 base and J 0 bases; bases outside gene matches: 4. The CDR3 is made up of 16 amino acids. Germline-derived CDR1 and CDR2 are SGHAT and FQNNGV.

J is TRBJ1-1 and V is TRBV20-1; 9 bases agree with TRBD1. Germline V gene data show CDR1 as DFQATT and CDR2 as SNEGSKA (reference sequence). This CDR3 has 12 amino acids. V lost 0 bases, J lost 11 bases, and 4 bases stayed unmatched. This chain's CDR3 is CSAREGQGAAFF. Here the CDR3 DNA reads TGCAGTGCTAGAGAGGGACAGGGAGCGGCTTTCTTT.

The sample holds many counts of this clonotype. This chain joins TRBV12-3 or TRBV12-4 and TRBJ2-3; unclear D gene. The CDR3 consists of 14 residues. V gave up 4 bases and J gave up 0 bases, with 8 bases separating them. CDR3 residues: CASSSLLSTDTQYF. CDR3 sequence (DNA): TGTGCCAGCAGTTCACTCCTTAGCACAGATACGCAGTATTTT.

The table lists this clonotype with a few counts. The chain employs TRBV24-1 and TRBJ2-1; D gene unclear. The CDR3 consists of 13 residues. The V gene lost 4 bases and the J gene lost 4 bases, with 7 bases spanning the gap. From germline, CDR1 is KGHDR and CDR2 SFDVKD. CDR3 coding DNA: TGTGCCACCAGTGACCTGAAGTACAATGAGCAGTTCTTC. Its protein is CATSDLKYNEQFF.

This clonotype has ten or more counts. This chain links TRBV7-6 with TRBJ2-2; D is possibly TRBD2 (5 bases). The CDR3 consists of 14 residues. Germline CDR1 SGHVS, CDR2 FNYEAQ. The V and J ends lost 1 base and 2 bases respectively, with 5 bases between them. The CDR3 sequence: CASSLGLNTGELFF. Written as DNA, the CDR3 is TGTGCCAGCAGCTTAGGACTAAACACCGGGGAGCTGTTTTTT.

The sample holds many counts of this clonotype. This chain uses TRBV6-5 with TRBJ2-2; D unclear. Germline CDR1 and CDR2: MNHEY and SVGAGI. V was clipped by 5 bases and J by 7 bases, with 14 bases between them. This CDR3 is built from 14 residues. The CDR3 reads CASSERLWSGELFF. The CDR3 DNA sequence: TGTGCCAGCAGTGAGAGACTTTGGAGCGGGGAGCTGTTTTTT.

CDR3 nucleotide sequence: TGTGCCAGCAGCTTAACTTCCGAGGTCACTGAAGCTTTCTTT. Translated: CASSLTSEVTEAFF. The chain links TRBV7-3 to TRBJ1-1, with D uncertain. V lost 0 bases, J lost 4 bases, and 9 bases lay in between. The length of the CDR3 is 14 residues. Germline loops: CDR1 SGHTA, CDR2 FQGTGA.

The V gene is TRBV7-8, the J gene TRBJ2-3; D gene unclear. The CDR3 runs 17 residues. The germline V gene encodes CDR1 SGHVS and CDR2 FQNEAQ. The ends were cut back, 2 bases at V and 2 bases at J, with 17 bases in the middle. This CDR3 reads CASSLKLSQFSTDTQYF. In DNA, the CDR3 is TGTGCCAGCAGCTTAAAGCTAAGCCAGTTTTCCACAGATACGCAGTATTTT.

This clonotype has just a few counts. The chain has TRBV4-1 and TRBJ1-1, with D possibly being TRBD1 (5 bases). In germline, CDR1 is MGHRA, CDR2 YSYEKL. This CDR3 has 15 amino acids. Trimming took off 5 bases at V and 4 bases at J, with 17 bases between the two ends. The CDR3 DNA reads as TGCGCCAGCAGCACGAAGACAGACGGATTCACTGAAGCTTTCTTT. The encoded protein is CASSTKTDGFTEAFF.

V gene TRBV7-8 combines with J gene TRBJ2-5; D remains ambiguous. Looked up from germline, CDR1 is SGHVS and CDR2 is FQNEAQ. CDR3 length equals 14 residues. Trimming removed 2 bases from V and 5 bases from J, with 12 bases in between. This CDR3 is CASSLTPTRETQYF. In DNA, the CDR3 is TGTGCCAGCAGCTTAACCCCCACTCGTGAGACCCAGTACTTC.

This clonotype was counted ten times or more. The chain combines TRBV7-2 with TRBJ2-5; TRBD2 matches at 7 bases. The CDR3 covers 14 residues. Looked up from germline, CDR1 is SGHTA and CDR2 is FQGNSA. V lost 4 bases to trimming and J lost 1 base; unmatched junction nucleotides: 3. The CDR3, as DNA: TGTGCCAGCAGCTCTAGCGGTTTCCAAGAGACCCAGTACTTC. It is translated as CASSSSGFQETQYF.

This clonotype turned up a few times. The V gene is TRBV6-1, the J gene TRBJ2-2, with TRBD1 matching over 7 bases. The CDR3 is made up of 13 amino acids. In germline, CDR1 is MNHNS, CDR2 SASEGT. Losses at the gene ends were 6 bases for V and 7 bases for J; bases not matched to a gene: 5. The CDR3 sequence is CASSRTGYGELFF. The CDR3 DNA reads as TGTGCCAGCAGCCGGACAGGATACGGGGAGCTGTTTTTT.

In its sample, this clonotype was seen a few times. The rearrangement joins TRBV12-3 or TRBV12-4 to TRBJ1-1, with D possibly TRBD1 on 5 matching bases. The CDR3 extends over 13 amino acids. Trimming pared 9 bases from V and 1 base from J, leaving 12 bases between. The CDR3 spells CASRTRENTEAFF. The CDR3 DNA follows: TGTGCCAGTCGAACCAGGGAGAACACTGAAGCTTTCTTT.

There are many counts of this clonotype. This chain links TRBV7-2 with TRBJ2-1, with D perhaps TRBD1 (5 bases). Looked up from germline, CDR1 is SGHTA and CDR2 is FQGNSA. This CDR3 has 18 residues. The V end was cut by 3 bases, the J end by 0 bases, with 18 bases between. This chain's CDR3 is CASSLPSQTALSYNEQFF. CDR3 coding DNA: TGTGCCAGCAGCTTGCCTTCCCAGACAGCCCTCTCCTACAATGAGCAGTTCTTC.

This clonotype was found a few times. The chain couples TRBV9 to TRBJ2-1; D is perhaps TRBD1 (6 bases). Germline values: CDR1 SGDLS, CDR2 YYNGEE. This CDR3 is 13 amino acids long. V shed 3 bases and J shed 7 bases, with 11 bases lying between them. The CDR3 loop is CASSAQQGNEQFF. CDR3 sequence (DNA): TGTGCCAGCAGCGCCCAACAGGGAAATGAGCAGTTCTTC.

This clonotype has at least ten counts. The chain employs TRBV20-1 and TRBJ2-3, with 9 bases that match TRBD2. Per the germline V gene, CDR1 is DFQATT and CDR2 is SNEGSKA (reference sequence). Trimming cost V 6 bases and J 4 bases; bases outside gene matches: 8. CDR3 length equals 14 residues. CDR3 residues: CSAVSSGVPDTQYF. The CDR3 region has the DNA TGCAGTGCCGTATCTAGCGGGGTCCCAGATACGCAGTATTTT.